This entry is about one T cell receptor (beta chain). The target of this receptor is not known. The sample holds no much larger clone one base away, and base qualities are not on file. The data are from a study of blood T cell repertoires in COVID-19 (dated by TCRdb to the early 2020s). A note on the overall study: Samples from collaborators originated in the United States, Italy and Spain and spanned both the acute and convalescent phases of COVID-19. The prospective study material was composed of cDNA or gDNA derived from T cells, B-cell-depleted T cells, or PBMCs. The repertoires were released in a freely available public database intended as a resource for research on the immune response to SARS-CoV-2. Deeply sampled blood TCRbeta repertoires from subjects exposed to, actively infected with, or recovered from COVID-19 were included in the dataset. Samples were obtained from the ongoing ImmuneRACE study (first 160 participants) and from approximately 1,200 subjects provided by 6 global collaborators. Where available, HLA class I and class II types were obtained from metadata supplied by the sample provider rather than from assay-based typing. The sample metadata nearly always contained a de-identified subject ID, COVID-19 status, age in years and sex.

From a lookup of the germline V gene, CDR1 and CDR2 are SGHDN and FVKESK. The CDR3 runs 17 amino acids, cysteine and phenylalanine included. The only DNA kept is the CDR3, 51 bases in frame from the first base. The V end gives up 0 bases and the J end 7 bases, leaving 10 bases in the junction not matched to a gene. TCRbeta CDR3 regions were amplified from genomic DNA by means of the immunoSEQ Assay, a bias-controlled multiplex PCR. The authors' pipeline ran thus. Within the assay, amplification of reference gene primers was used to estimate how many nucleated cells each sample contained. To quantify the absolute abundance of each unique TCRbeta CDR3 rearrangement, sequence reads were collapsed and filtered. For each sample, productive Simpson clonality was calculated as the square root of Simpson's diversity index across productive rearrangements. Entries here come from immuneACCESS through TCRdb and include only in-frame sequences with V and J called. Some clones fail to appear in such tables; in the studies checked, an unresolved V gene covers under half of the shortfall, and the cause of the remainder is unknown. V and J calls and clone size are copied from that table; D and trimming were computed from the DNA. The table for this sample lists about 58,000 clones; approximately 87% of them were counted only once. Around 4.5% of the sample goes to the ten largest clones.

Each collaborating institution followed its own protocols to collect whole blood in K2EDTA tubes. For TCRbeta analysis, collaborators shipped samples in one of three forms: frozen whole blood, isolated PBMCs, or DNA extracted from either of those sample types. Results and caveats for the whole study, not just this receptor: How much clinical and demographic metadata was included differed by source and by participant, and the metadata was provided uncurated.

This receptor chain uses TRBV14 and TRBJ2-1, with 9 central nucleotides matching TRBD2. This sequence originates from a man aged 40-49 years with active COVID-19. Sequencing input: peripheral blood. The bases read TGTGCCAGCAGCCAAGATCGGGAGACTAGCGGTTTGAATGAGCAGTTCTTC. Its translation is CASSQDRETSGLNEQFF. The full variable domain, with segments outside the CDR3 supplied by the reference TRBV14 and TRBJ2-1 proteins, appears as EAGVTQFPSHSVIEKGQTVTLRCDPISGHDNLYWYRRVMGKEIKFLLHFVKESKQDESGMPNNRFLAERTGGTYSTLKVQPAELEDSGVYFCASSQDRETSGLNEQFFGPGTRLTVL.